This TCR beta chain was sequenced during a study of shared clonotypes between healthy human individuals. Generated by immunoSEQ multiplex PCR, the TCRdb table keeps only in-frame clones and is missing some. The data show a few million clones, with around 92% seen just once and 0.37% held by the top ten. The CDR3 extends over 13 amino acids. Trimming shortened V by 8 bases and J by 4 bases, and 14 bases separated the two germline ends. CDR1 is MDHEN, CDR2 SYDVKM, per germline. V and J are TRBV28 and TRBJ2-5; TRBD1 or TRBD2 may be the D gene (6 bases each). Specimen: naive CD4+ T cells from PBMCs. Indicated subset: CD45RA+ positively selected. The sequence derives from a man between 18 and 29 years old in good health. Some clones in this sample may be carry-over from other donors' samples. The DNA for the CDR3 is TGTGCCAGCGACGAACAGGGAGGAGAGACCCAGTACTTC. Its protein is CASDEQGGETQYF.